This T cell receptor beta chain was found in a study of spatial heterogeneity in lung cancer. The overall study: The average appearance count of each unique TCR and UMI combination in raw reads was more than ten. Notes on the study in general: TCRs found ubiquitously expanded in tumor appeared in blood more at resection than at follow-up.

The time point is: sample taken at primary tumor resection. Whole RNA, isolated from tumor, nontumor lung or frozen PBMC, was sequenced without prior sorting. This clonotype was counted ten times or more. The antigen is unknown. One entry per CDR3 protein, called by TCRdb with MiXCR from the 5' RACE reads. Of more than 20,000 distinct CDR3 sequences in the sample, roughly 13% were seen once. This sample comprised PBMCs, obtained at surgery. This clonotype originated in a female donor with early-stage non-small cell lung cancer.

The chain's CDR3 is CASSLAPRSTGELFF. The CDR3 DNA reads as TGTGCCAGCAGCTTAGCCCCTAGATCCACCGGGGAGCTGTTTTTT. The chain joins TRBV7-2 to TRBJ2-2; D gene uncertain. CDR1 SGHTA and CDR2 FQGNSA come from the germline V gene. The CDR3 is 15 residues long. Trimming took off 0 bases at V and 4 bases at J, with 9 bases between the two ends.